One and the same sample provided the 7 T cell receptor beta chains below, sequenced in a study of blood T cells in healthy people across ages. Through a sample-barcoded 5' primer and a J-beta primer mix, a second PCR was run for roughly 6 to 12 cycles. MiXCR, applied by TCRdb to the 5' RACE reads, yields one record per CDR3 protein. The repertoire includes about 1.5 million distinct CDR3 sequences, approximately 43% of them detected once, and about 3.8% sits in the top ten. Source material: blood. These receptors were taken from a woman younger than 35 in good health.

The gene calls are TRBV7-6 and TRBJ2-1, with no clear D. V was trimmed by 5 bases and J by 1 base, leaving 12 bases between them. This CDR3 has 15 amino acids. Per the germline V gene, CDR1 is SGHVS and CDR2 is FNYEAQ. CDR3 bases: TGTGCCAGCAGCCCCTTATATCGGTCCTACAATGAGCAGTTCTTC. Protein sequence: CASSPLYRSYNEQFF.

The rearrangement links TRBV18 to TRBJ2-5; no firm D call. Near its end, the DNA agrees better with TRBJ2-7, so the J call may be wrong. The length of the CDR3 is 12 residues. Germline V gene lookup returns CDR1 KGHSH and CDR2 LQKENI. DNA of the CDR3: TGTGCCAGCTCACCTACACAGTTCGAGCAGTACTTC. Translated, it gives CASSPTQFEQYF.

CDR3: CASSPQGGSYGYTF. CDR3 DNA: TGTGCCAGCAGCCCGCAGGGGGGGTCGTATGGCTACACCTTC. The chain joins TRBV7-2 to TRBJ1-2, with 7 bases lining up with TRBD1. This CDR3 contains 14 residues. After removal of 5 bases from V and 5 bases from J, the junction contained 8 bases not matched to a gene. Germline CDR1 SGHTA, CDR2 FQGNSA. The full variable domain, rest sourced from reference TRBV7-2 and TRBJ1-2, is GAGVSQSPSNKVTEKGKDVELRCDPISGHTALYWYRQSLGQGLEFLIYFQGNSAPDKSGLPSDRFSAERTGGSVSTLTIQRTQQEDSAVYLCASSPQGGSYGYTFGSGTRLTVV.

The gene calls are TRBV20-1 and TRBJ2-7; 12 bases are a match to TRBD1. Germline V gene data show CDR1 as DFQATT and CDR2 as SNEGSKA (reference sequence). The trim removed 5 bases at V and 6 bases at J, leaving 8 bases unmatched. The CDR3 is 14 amino acids. This CDR3 is CSALPGTGGPEQYF. CDR3 sequence (DNA): TGCAGTGCTCTCCCCGGGACAGGGGGCCCCGAGCAGTACTTC.

The J gene is TRBJ2-7, the V gene TRBV28; 9 nucleotides agree with TRBD1. Germline CDR1 is MDHEN and CDR2 is SYDVKM. V trimming: 6 bases; J trimming: 2 bases; junction bases outside the gene matches: 14. CDR3 length: 17 amino acids. CDR3 loop: CASRETSGTGLTYEQYF. CDR3 sequence (DNA): TGTGCCAGCAGAGAAACCTCCGGGACAGGGCTTACCTACGAGCAGTACTTC.

The genes are TRBV10-3 and TRBJ1-5; a weak D match, TRBD1 (6 bases). This CDR3 region has 16 residues. Germline V gene data show CDR1 as ENHRY and CDR2 as SYGVKD. Trimming stripped 1 base from V and 0 bases from J, with 10 bases between. The CDR3 sequence is CAISEYRDYSNQPQHF. For the CDR3, the DNA is TGTGCCATCAGTGAGTACAGGGATTATAGCAATCAGCCCCAGCATTTT.

This clonotype came up a few times. The chain carries TRBV7-9 and TRBJ1-1; the D is unclear. The CDR3 is made up of 12 amino acids. With 5 bases removed from V and 6 bases from J, the gap between germline ends came to 10 bases. The V gene's germline CDR1 is SEHNR and CDR2 FQNEAQ (reference sequence). The CDR3 region has the DNA TGTGCCAGCAGCATCGGCCCGGCTGAAGCTTTCTTT. Translating gives CASSIGPAEAFF.